Following are 19 T cell receptor beta chains from one sample sequenced in a study of cytomegalovirus exposure and HLA in healthy donors. Clones were sequenced by immunoSEQ multiplex PCR, and TCRdb holds only the in-frame ones, with some missing. Of some 150,000 clones in the sample, 80% to 90% were seen once. Sequencing input: PBMCs. Receptors originate from a young man in good health and CMV-seropositive.

J is TRBJ2-1 and V is TRBV7-9, with 8 bases that match TRBD1. CDR3 length equals 13 residues. Germline V CDR1 and CDR2: SEHNR, FQNEAQ (reference sequence). Losses at the gene ends were 5 bases for V and 7 bases for J; bases not matched to a gene: 4. The CDR3 DNA follows: TGTGCCAGCAGCGCGGACAGGGAGAATGAGCAGTTCTTC. It yields the protein CASSADRENEQFF.

The chain joins TRBV14 to TRBJ2-7; TRBD2 matches at 12 bases. The CDR3 covers 17 residues. Per germline, CDR1 SGHDN and CDR2 FVKESK. Trimming took 4 bases from V and 7 from J; bases not matched to a gene: 14. The CDR3 sequence: CASSRERLAGVLSEQYF. CDR3 in DNA: TGTGCCAGCAGCCGAGAGAGACTAGCGGGAGTATTGAGTGAGCAGTACTTC.

The chain joins TRBV6-1 to TRBJ1-1; 8 bases agree with TRBD1. With 5 bases clipped from V and 4 bases from J, the junction kept 0 bases outside the gene matches. Germline lookup yields CDR1 MNHNS and CDR2 SASEGT. This CDR3 is 12 amino acids long. CDR3 residues: CASSTGGTEAFF. CDR3 nucleotides: TGTGCCAGCAGTACAGGGGGCACTGAAGCTTTCTTT.

This clone has only one observation. This chain uses TRBV28 with TRBJ1-5; tentative D call: TRBD1 (6 bases). The CDR3 consists of 13 residues. Germline loops: CDR1 MDHEN, CDR2 SYDVKM. Trimming removed 4 bases from V and 7 bases from J, with 11 bases in between. CDR3 loop: CASSWTAGQPQHF. The CDR3 nucleotides are TGTGCCAGCAGTTGGACAGCTGGGCAGCCCCAGCATTTT.

This chain links TRBV19 with TRBJ2-6; possible D gene TRBD1, 5 bases. Germline lookup yields CDR1 LNHDA and CDR2 SQIVND (reference sequence). The length of the CDR3 is 14 residues. V was clipped by 5 bases and J by 2 bases, with 7 bases between them. CDR3 region: CASSSGPGANVLTF. As DNA, the CDR3 is TGTGCCAGTAGTTCAGGGCCTGGGGCCAACGTCCTGACTTTC.

The chain employs TRBV10-1 and TRBJ1-2; 8 bases fit TRBD1. Germline lookup yields CDR1 WNHNN and CDR2 SYGVQD (reference sequence). The CDR3 has 14 residues. J gave up 7 bases and V 6 bases, and 10 bases lay outside the gene matches. Here the CDR3 DNA reads TGCGCCAGCAGCCCCGGACAGGGCTTGAGTGGCTACACCTTC. Translated: CASSPGQGLSGYTF.

The chain combines TRBV5-1 with TRBJ2-6, with D hard to call. V gave up 3 bases and J gave up 0 bases, with 7 bases separating them. Germline V gene lookup returns CDR1 SGHRS and CDR2 YFSETQ. The CDR3 loop spans 15 amino acids. CDR3 in DNA: TGCGCCAGCAGCTCGACACTCTCTGGGGCCAACGTCCTGACTTTC. It codes for CASSSTLSGANVLTF.

This clone showed up just a few times. The chain uses TRBV6-1 and TRBJ2-1, with D unclear. This CDR3 is 15 amino acids long. CDR1 is MNHNS and CDR2 is SASEGT in the germline V gene. V shed 2 bases and J shed 2 bases, with 10 bases lying between them. CDR3 nucleotides: TGTGCCAGCAGTGAAATGGCGGCTACCTACAATGAGCAGTTCTTC. This codes for CASSEMAATYNEQFF.

The rearrangement joins TRBV7-2 to TRBJ2-1, with 10 nucleotides matching TRBD1. Looked up from germline, CDR1 is SGHTA and CDR2 is FQGNSA. The CDR3 extends over 14 amino acids. The V gene end was trimmed by 5 bases and the J gene end by 7 bases; junction bases not matched to a gene: 5. CDR3 DNA: TGTGCCAGCAGCACGGACAGGGGGAGTAATGAGCAGTTCTTC. Amino acid sequence: CASSTDRGSNEQFF.

V gene TRBV6-5 combines with J gene TRBJ1-6; D possibly corresponds to TRBD1 (6 bases). The germline V gene encodes CDR1 MNHEY and CDR2 SVGAGI. Trimming removed 6 bases from V and 5 bases from J, with 14 bases in between. The CDR3 is 15 residues long. CDR3 sequence (DNA): TGTGCCAGCAGCATCGGGACACTCCATAATTCACCCCTCCACTTT. This translates into CASSIGTLHNSPLHF.

The chain is built from TRBV11-2 and TRBJ1-1, with D perhaps TRBD1 (6 bases). V was pared by 5 bases and J by 1 base, with 11 bases between. The CDR3 covers 14 residues. The germline CDR1 and CDR2 sequences are SGHAT and FQNNGV. The CDR3 DNA sequence: TGTGCCAGCAGCCTACGGACAGCGAACACTGAAGCTTTCTTT. Amino acid sequence: CASSLRTANTEAFF.

The chain joins TRBV27 to TRBJ2-7, with D possibly matching TRBD2 (5 bases). V was pared by 3 bases and J by 2 bases, with 8 bases between. The germline V gene encodes CDR1 MNHEY and CDR2 SMNVEV (reference sequence). The CDR3 is 13 amino acids. As DNA, the CDR3 is TGTGCCAGCAGTTTCCGGGGAACCTACGAGCAGTACTTC. Protein: CASSFRGTYEQYF.

The chain has TRBV25-1 and TRBJ2-1, with TRBD2 matching over 12 bases. Trimming at V came to 6 bases and at J to 9 bases, leaving 6 bases not matched to a gene. The length of the CDR3 is 14 residues. Germline-derived CDR1 and CDR2 are MGHDK and SYGVNS. The chain's CDR3 is CASSRLAGDLEQFF. As DNA, the CDR3 is TGTGCCAGCAGCCGACTAGCGGGGGACCTTGAGCAGTTCTTC.

This chain connects TRBV7-8 to TRBJ2-1; a weak D match, TRBD2 (5 bases). This CDR3 region has 16 residues. V lost 2 bases and J lost 4, with 15 bases in between. Germline V lookup: CDR1 SGHVS, CDR2 FQNEAQ. The CDR3 region is CASSLLASMAYNEQFF. CDR3 bases: TGTGCCAGCAGCTTACTAGCTTCAATGGCATACAATGAGCAGTTCTTC.

This clone has more than one count but fewer than ten. The CDR3 reads CASSEGHKYF. CDR3 nucleotides: TGTGCCAGCAGTGAGGGACATAAATACTTC. The V and J genes are TRBV25-1 and TRBJ2-7, with a weak D call TRBD1 (6 bases). Per germline, CDR1 MGHDK and CDR2 SYGVNS. The CDR3 is 10 residues long. The V end lost 3 bases, the J end lost 13 bases, and 10 bases lay between the germline ends.

This clone came up a few times. The rearrangement joins TRBV28 to TRBJ1-6; no clear D. This CDR3 contains 14 residues. Germline loops: CDR1 MDHEN, CDR2 SYDVKM. V lost 4 bases and J lost 8, with 12 bases in between. CDR3 region: CASSWGGQDSPLHF. Written as DNA, the CDR3 is TGTGCCAGCAGTTGGGGAGGGCAGGATTCACCCCTCCACTTT.

The rearrangement uses TRBV6-1 and TRBJ2-7; 8 bases align to TRBD2. This CDR3 contains 15 residues. Germline-derived CDR1 and CDR2 are MNHNS and SASEGT. V dropped 6 bases and J dropped 2; count of bases not matched to a gene: 9. In DNA, the CDR3 is TGTGCCAGCAGGATGAGCGGGAGAGGGCCCTACGAGCAGTACTTC. Protein product: CASRMSGRGPYEQYF.

V is TRBV12-5 and J is TRBJ1-1, with unresolved D. V was pared by 8 bases and J by 0 bases, with 10 bases between. The CDR3 has 13 residues. CDR1 and CDR2 (germline): LGHNT, FRNRAP. The CDR3 DNA sequence: TGTGCTAGTTCCCCTCCCCTGAACACTGAAGCTTTCTTT. Translating gives CASSPPLNTEAFF. The full variable domain, completed using reference TRBV12-5 and TRBJ1-1, is DARVTQTPRHKVTEMGQEVTMRCQPILGHNTVFWYRQTMMQGLELLAYFRNRAPLDDSGMPKDRFSAEMPDATLATLKIQPSEPRDSAVYFCASSPPLNTEAFFGQGTRLTVV.

This clone appeared a single time. J is TRBJ2-2 and V is TRBV15; 12 nucleotides match TRBD2. The CDR3 is 19 amino acids. CDR1 and CDR2 from the germline V gene are LNHNV and YYDKDF (reference sequence). V shed 5 bases and J 0 bases; nucleotides not matched to a gene: 10. CDR3 sequence (DNA): TGTGCCACCAGCCTAACCCAACTAGCGGGGGGCCCGAACACCGGGGAGCTGTTTTTT. It codes for CATSLTQLAGGPNTGELFF.